The clone carrying this T cell receptor (beta chain) has just one count. Its antigen is not known. Alongside a J-beta primer mix, a sample-barcoded 5' primer served in a second PCR lasting roughly 7 to 11 cycles. TCRdb analysed the 5' RACE reads with MiXCR anew, one entry per CDR3 protein. The sample lists 800,000 or so distinct CDR3 sequences, around 45% occurring once. Per the germline V gene, CDR1 is DFQATT and CDR2 is SNEGSKA (reference sequence). V was clipped by 6 bases and J by 0 bases; unmatched bases: 9. The CDR3 spans 15 residues. This sample was included in a study of blood T cells in healthy people across ages. Findings and caveats of the study: It was found that TCR beta diversity correlated strongly with the percentage of naive T cells.

Sequencing used blood. The V call is TRBV20-1, the J call TRBJ2-5; 8 nucleotides line up with TRBD2. The receptor's source is an elderly man in good health. CDR3 sequence (DNA): TGCAGTGCCCGTCGGGGGGGAGGATACCAAGAGACCCAGTACTTC. Translating it yields CSARRGGGYQETQYF.